Below are 28 T cell receptor beta chains sequenced from a single sample in a study of blood T cell repertoires in COVID-19. Assay: immunoSEQ multiplex PCR; the TCRdb copy retains only in-frame clones and omits some. The data hold some 110,000 clones, with about 85% observed a single time. What was sequenced was peripheral blood. Every receptor here comes from a human donor in a cohort sampled during active COVID-19.

This chain links TRBV28 with TRBJ1-1, with 8 bases aligning to TRBD1. CDR1 MDHEN and CDR2 SYDVKM come from the germline V gene. This CDR3 has 16 amino acids. The junction had 9 bases not matched to a gene; V was cut back by 6 bases and J by 0 bases. The CDR3 DNA follows: TGTGCCAGCAGCTCAGGGGGCGCTTGGGTGAACACTGAAGCTTTCTTT. Translation gives CASSSGGAWVNTEAFF. The variable domain in full, with the rest retrieved from reference TRBV28 and TRBJ1-1, is DVKVTQSSRYLVKRTGEKVFLECVQDMDHENMFWYRQDPGLGLRLIYFSYDVKMKEKGDIPEGYSVSREKKERFSLILESASTNQTSMYLCASSSGGAWVNTEAFFGQGTRLTVV.

The rearrangement links TRBV29-1 to TRBJ1-1, with D perhaps matching TRBD1 (6 bases). Germline V lookup: CDR1 SQVTM, CDR2 ANQGSEA. The CDR3 contains 14 residues. V gave up 3 bases and J gave up 1 base, with 12 bases separating them. The CDR3 sequence: CSVDRSGANTEAFF. CDR3 DNA: TGCAGCGTTGATCGTTCAGGGGCGAACACTGAAGCTTTCTTT. Full variable domain (outside the CDR3, taken from reference TRBV29-1 and TRBJ1-1): SAVISQKPSRDICQRGTSLTIQCQVDSQVTMMFWYRQQPGQSLTLIATANQGSEATYESGFVIDKFPISRPNLTFSTLTVSNMSPEDSSIYLCSVDRSGANTEAFFGQGTRLTVV.

This clone was recorded once. This chain's CDR3 is CASSPRTSGNTGELFF. The CDR3, as DNA: TGTGCCAGTAGTCCCCGGACTAGCGGAAACACCGGGGAGCTGTTTTTT. V usage is TRBV19 and J usage is TRBJ2-2; 10 nucleotides agree with TRBD2. V shed 5 bases and J 2 bases; nucleotides not matched to a gene: 5. The CDR3 has 16 amino acids. Germline V gene data show CDR1 as LNHDA and CDR2 as SQIVND (reference sequence).

The V gene is TRBV4-1, the J gene TRBJ2-7; TRBD2 agrees at 8 bases. Per the germline V gene, CDR1 is MGHRA and CDR2 is YSYEKL. The trim removed 4 bases at V and 5 bases at J, leaving 13 bases unmatched. The CDR3 sequence is 16 residues long. CDR3 sequence reads: CASSRGITGLVDEQYF. CDR3 in DNA: TGCGCCAGCAGCCGGGGAATCACGGGACTAGTGGACGAGCAGTACTTC.

The chain joins TRBV28 to TRBJ1-6, with a possible D match to TRBD1 (6 bases). CDR3 size: 13 residues. Trimming took off 8 bases at V and 9 bases at J, with 14 bases between the two ends. Germline V lookup: CDR1 MDHEN, CDR2 SYDVKM. CDR3 sequence reads: CASLGGGGSPLHF. The CDR3 DNA is TGTGCCAGCCTGGGAGGGGGGGGTTCACCCCTCCACTTT.

The chain uses TRBV2 and TRBJ2-2; no clear D. V was cut by 7 bases and J by 3 bases, with 6 bases left in between. The CDR3 is 12 amino acids. Looked up from germline, CDR1 is SNHLY and CDR2 is FYNNEI. The CDR3 DNA follows: TGTGCCAGCACCACGGACACCGGGGAGCTGTTTTTT. Its translation: CASTTDTGELFF.

The CDR3 is CASSMGTGAETQYF. In DNA form, the CDR3 reads TGTGCCAGTAGTATGGGGACAGGGGCCGAGACCCAGTACTTC. V usage is TRBV19 and J usage is TRBJ2-5; 10 positions agree with TRBD1. In germline, CDR1 is LNHDA, CDR2 SQIVND (reference sequence). V was pared by 3 bases and J by 5 bases, with 3 bases of the junction left unmatched. This CDR3 region has 14 residues.

The V and J genes are TRBV9 and TRBJ2-3; maybe TRBD2 (6 bases). Germline V gene data show CDR1 as SGDLS and CDR2 as YYNGEE. V was trimmed by 3 bases and J by 10 bases, leaving 15 bases between them. This CDR3 is 13 amino acids long. The CDR3 reads CASSERGLRAQYF. CDR3 coding DNA: TGTGCCAGCAGCGAACGGGGGTTAAGGGCGCAGTATTTT.

This CDR3 is CASSQDTSSGRTDTQYF. The CDR3 DNA reads as TGTGCCAGCAGCCAAGACACTTCTAGCGGACGCACAGATACGCAGTATTTT. J is TRBJ2-3 and V is TRBV3-1 (or the pseudogene TRBV3-2); 7 nucleotides match TRBD2. CDR1 LGHDT and CDR2 YNNKEL come from the germline V gene (reference sequence). V shed 0 bases and J 1 base; nucleotides not matched to a gene: 7. The length of the CDR3 is 17 residues.

The chain recombines TRBV2 with TRBJ2-2, with 8 bases that match TRBD1. J gave up 1 base and V 7 bases, and 5 bases lay outside the gene matches. This CDR3 has 15 amino acids. From germline, CDR1 is SNHLY and CDR2 FYNNEI. The CDR3 spells CASNPTGVNTGELFF. In nucleotides, the CDR3 is TGTGCCAGCAACCCGACAGGGGTGAACACCGGGGAGCTGTTTTTT.

The gene calls are TRBV5-1 and TRBJ1-2; D possibly corresponds to TRBD1 (5 bases). This CDR3 comprises 14 residues. Trimming took 2 bases from V and 2 from J, leaving 10 bases between them. CDR1 and CDR2 (germline): SGHRS, YFSETQ. The DNA for the CDR3 is TGCGCCAGCAGCTTAGAGACAGCAAACTATGGCTACACCTTC. Translating gives CASSLETANYGYTF.

This clone is a singleton in its sample. The chain uses TRBV6-2 or TRBV6-3 and TRBJ2-7; the match to TRBD1 covers 9 bases. Germline CDR1 is MNHEY and CDR2 is SVGEGT. The CDR3 has 15 residues. Unmatched junction bases numbered 9, after V lost 2 bases and J lost 7 bases. CDR3 DNA sequence: TGTGCCAGCAGTTACGTGGGACAGGGTATCGGGGAGCAGTACTTC. Protein product: CASSYVGQGIGEQYF.

This clone was observed a handful of times. J is TRBJ1-2 and V is TRBV7-3; weak D call: TRBD1 (5 bases). The germline gives CDR1 SGHTA, CDR2 FQGTGA. The length of the CDR3 is 15 residues. The ends were cut back, 1 base at V and 4 bases at J, with 13 bases in the middle. The CDR3 protein is CASSLNARDSYGYTF. In DNA form, the CDR3 reads TGTGCCAGCAGCTTAAATGCCCGTGACAGCTATGGCTACACCTTC.

Here the CDR3 reads CASSLQASEQYF. CDR3 DNA sequence: TGTGCCAGCAGTTTACAGGCTTCGGAGCAGTACTTC. V is TRBV12-3 or TRBV12-4 and J is TRBJ2-7; D is unresolved. The CDR3 loop spans 12 amino acids. Trimming pared 2 bases from V and 7 bases from J, leaving 9 bases between.

The chain uses TRBV7-9 and TRBJ2-7; 7 bases agree with TRBD1. V was pared by 4 bases and J by 2 bases, with 14 bases of the junction left unmatched. There are 17 residues in the CDR3. Germline CDR1 SEHNR, CDR2 FQNEAQ (reference sequence). The CDR3 nucleotides read TGTGCCAGCAGCTCCTTACCCGGGACAGCCACCCCCTACGAGCAGTACTTC. The encoded protein is CASSSLPGTATPYEQYF.

The chain has TRBV5-6 and TRBJ2-1; tentative D call: TRBD1 (5 bases). The V and J ends lost 2 bases and 9 bases respectively, with 24 bases between them. The CDR3 extends over 17 amino acids. The germline CDR1 and CDR2 sequences are SGHDT and YYEEEE. In DNA, the CDR3 is TGTGCCAGCAGCTTAGTAACGGCTTTGGGGCAAGGCGGTGAGCAGTTCTTC. Protein: CASSLVTALGQGGEQFF.

The chain employs TRBV28 and TRBJ2-3, with TRBD2 matching 7 bases. This CDR3 is 14 amino acids long. V lost 6 bases and J lost 6; bases outside the gene matches: 9. Germline CDR1 MDHEN, CDR2 SYDVKM. The CDR3 DNA follows: TGTGCCAGCAGCGAGCTAGCGGTCTTGGATACGCAGTATTTT. This translates into CASSELAVLDTQYF.

The gene calls are TRBV11-3 and TRBJ2-1; 14 positions agree with TRBD2. Germline assignment: CDR1 SGHNT and CDR2 YENEEA. This CDR3 spans 14 amino acids. V was clipped by 4 bases and J by 7 bases; unmatched bases: 0. Written as DNA, the CDR3 is TGTGCCAGCAGCTGGACTAGCGGGAGGAATGAGCAGTTCTTC. Its protein is CASSWTSGRNEQFF.

The chain joins TRBV10-3 to TRBJ2-1; 9 bases fit TRBD2. The CDR3 is made up of 15 amino acids. V lost 2 bases to trimming and J lost 8 bases; unmatched junction nucleotides: 7. From germline, CDR1 is ENHRY and CDR2 SYGVKD. The CDR3 bases are TGTGCCATCAGTGAGGGGCTAGCGGGAACCTATGAGCAGTTCTTC. As protein: CAISEGLAGTYEQFF.

The chain joins TRBV27 to TRBJ2-5; TRBD1 matches at 9 bases. Per the germline V gene, CDR1 is MNHEY and CDR2 is SMNVEV (reference sequence). The CDR3 is 15 residues long. J was trimmed by 5 bases and V by 7 bases; bases with no gene match: 11. The CDR3 sequence: CASTRDRAHRETQYF. The CDR3 region has the DNA TGTGCCAGCACCCGGGACAGGGCCCATAGGGAGACCCAGTACTTC.

CDR3 nucleotides: TGTGCCAGCACCGAGGGAATTTTATATGGCTACACCTTC. Protein sequence: CASTEGILYGYTF. V and J are TRBV2 and TRBJ1-2, with D unclear. The V end lost 7 bases, the J end lost 5 bases, and 14 bases lay between the germline ends. Germline CDR1 and CDR2: SNHLY and FYNNEI. CDR3 length: 13 amino acids.

The chain employs TRBV19 and TRBJ2-7, with 10 bases matching TRBD1. J gave up 5 bases and V 7 bases, and 14 bases lay outside the gene matches. CDR3 length: 16 amino acids. Germline CDR1 and CDR2: LNHDA and SQIVND (reference sequence). The CDR3 DNA follows: TGTGCCAGTACCCACACGGGGACAGGGGTTCAGAACGAGCAGTACTTC. The encoded protein is CASTHTGTGVQNEQYF.

This chain links TRBV7-2 with TRBJ2-3; 13 nucleotides agree with TRBD2. The CDR3 is made up of 16 amino acids. CDR1 and CDR2 (germline): SGHTA, FQGNSA. The ends lost 5 bases at V and 2 bases at J; junction bases unmatched: 4. In DNA form, the CDR3 reads TGTGCCAGCAGCCCAGGGACTAGCGGGACCACAGATACGCAGTATTTT. The encoded protein is CASSPGTSGTTDTQYF.

The rearrangement uses TRBV24-1 and TRBJ1-5, with TRBD1 matching 7 bases. V was clipped by 2 bases and J by 11 bases; unmatched bases: 5. The CDR3 extends over 13 amino acids. Germline V lookup: CDR1 KGHDR, CDR2 SFDVKD. CDR3 region: CATSDWAQGAQHF. For the CDR3, the DNA is TGTGCCACCAGTGATTGGGCTCAGGGGGCCCAGCATTTT.

This chain joins TRBV15 and TRBJ1-1; the D is unclear. The CDR3 totals 15 residues. Germline loops: CDR1 LNHNV, CDR2 YYDKDF (reference sequence). The V and J ends lost 0 bases and 0 bases respectively, with 8 bases between them. The DNA for the CDR3 is TGTGCCACCAGCAGAGATCTACAGATGAACACTGAAGCTTTCTTT. Encoded protein: CATSRDLQMNTEAFF.

CDR3 nucleotides: TGTGCCAGTACCAAGGGGACTAGCGGGGTTAGCTCCTACAATGAGCAGTTCTTC. It encodes CASTKGTSGVSSYNEQFF. The chain combines TRBV19 with TRBJ2-1, with TRBD2 matching over 13 bases. CDR3 length equals 18 residues. The junction had 9 bases not matched to a gene; V was cut back by 7 bases and J by 0 bases. The V gene's germline CDR1 is LNHDA and CDR2 SQIVND (reference sequence).

The chain has TRBV30 and TRBJ1-2; 7 nucleotides line up with TRBD1. V lost 3 bases to trimming and J lost 4 bases; unmatched junction nucleotides: 8. CDR1 is GTSNPN and CDR2 is SVGIG in the germline V gene (reference sequence). The CDR3 loop spans 14 amino acids. CDR3 sequence reads: CAWRNKDRTYGYTF. The CDR3 DNA reads TGTGCCTGGAGAAATAAGGACAGGACCTATGGCTACACCTTC.

V is TRBV27 and J is TRBJ2-1; 12 positions agree with TRBD2. This CDR3 is 15 amino acids long. V gave up 7 bases and J gave up 9 bases; unmatched junction bases: 10. Germline V gives CDR1 MNHEY, CDR2 SMNVEV (reference sequence). The DNA of the CDR3 is TGTGCCAGCACTTCTAGCGGGAGGGCCTTCTTTGAGCAGTTCTTC. Its translation is CASTSSGRAFFEQFF.